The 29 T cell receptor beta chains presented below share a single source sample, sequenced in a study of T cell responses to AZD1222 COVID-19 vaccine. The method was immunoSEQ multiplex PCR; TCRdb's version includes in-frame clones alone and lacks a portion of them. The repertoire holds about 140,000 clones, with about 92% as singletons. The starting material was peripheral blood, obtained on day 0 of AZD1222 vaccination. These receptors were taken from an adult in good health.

In nucleotides, the CDR3 is TGTGCCAGCAGTTACTCATCCGGGACACCAGACTACGAGCAGTACTTC. Translated: CASSYSSGTPDYEQYF. This chain uses TRBV6-5 with TRBJ2-7, with D possibly matching TRBD1 (6 bases). With 0 bases removed from V and 3 bases from J, the gap between germline ends came to 15 bases. Germline values: CDR1 MNHEY, CDR2 SVGAGI. CDR3 length equals 16 residues.

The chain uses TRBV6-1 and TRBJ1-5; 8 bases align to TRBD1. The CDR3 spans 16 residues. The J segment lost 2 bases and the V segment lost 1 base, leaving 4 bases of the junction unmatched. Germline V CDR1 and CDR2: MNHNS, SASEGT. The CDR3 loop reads CASSEGTGIGNQPQHF. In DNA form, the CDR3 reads TGTGCCAGCAGTGAAGGGACAGGGATTGGCAATCAGCCCCAGCATTTT.

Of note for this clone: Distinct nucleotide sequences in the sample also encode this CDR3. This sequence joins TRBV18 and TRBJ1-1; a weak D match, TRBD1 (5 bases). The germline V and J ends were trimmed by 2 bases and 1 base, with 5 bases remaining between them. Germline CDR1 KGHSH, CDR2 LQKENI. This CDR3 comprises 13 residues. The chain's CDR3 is CASSPGQNTEAFF. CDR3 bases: TGTGCCAGCTCACCAGGACAGAACACTGAAGCTTTCTTT. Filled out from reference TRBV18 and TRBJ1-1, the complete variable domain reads NAGVMQNPRHLVRRRGQEARLRCSPMKGHSHVYWYRQLPEEGLKFMVYLQKENIIDESGMPKERFSAEFPKEGPSILRIQQVVRGDSAAYFCASSPGQNTEAFFGQGTRLTVV.

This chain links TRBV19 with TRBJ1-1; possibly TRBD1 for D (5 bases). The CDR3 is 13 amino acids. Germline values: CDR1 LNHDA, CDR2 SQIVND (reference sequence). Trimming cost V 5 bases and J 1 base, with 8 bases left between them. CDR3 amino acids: CASSRRENTEAFF. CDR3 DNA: TGTGCCAGTAGTCGCAGGGAGAACACTGAAGCTTTCTTT.

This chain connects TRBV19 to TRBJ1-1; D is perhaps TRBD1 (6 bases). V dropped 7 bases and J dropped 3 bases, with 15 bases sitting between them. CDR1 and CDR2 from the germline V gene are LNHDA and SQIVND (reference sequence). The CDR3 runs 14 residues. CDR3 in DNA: TGTGCCAGTATCGCTCTGGGGGCGGACACTGAAGCTTTCTTT. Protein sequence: CASIALGADTEAFF.

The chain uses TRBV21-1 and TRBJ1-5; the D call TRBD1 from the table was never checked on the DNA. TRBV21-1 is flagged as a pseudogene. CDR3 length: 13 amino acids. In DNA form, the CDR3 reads TGTGCCAGCAGCAGGCCAGGGGTTCAGCCCCAGCATTTT. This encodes CASSRPGVQPQHF.

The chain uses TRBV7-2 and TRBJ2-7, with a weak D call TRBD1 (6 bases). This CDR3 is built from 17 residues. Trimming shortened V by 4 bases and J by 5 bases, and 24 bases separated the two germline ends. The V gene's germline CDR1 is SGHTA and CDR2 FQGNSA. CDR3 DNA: TGTGCCAGCAGCTCGATTACCACCGGGACAAAAGGCGACGAGCAGTACTTC. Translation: CASSSITTGTKGDEQYF.

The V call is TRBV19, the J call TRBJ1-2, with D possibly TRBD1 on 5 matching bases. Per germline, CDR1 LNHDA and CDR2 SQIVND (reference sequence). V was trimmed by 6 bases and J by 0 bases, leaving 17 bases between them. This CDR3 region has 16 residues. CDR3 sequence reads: CASRLPSDTANYGYTF. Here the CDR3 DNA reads TGTGCCAGTAGGCTCCCTTCGGACACAGCTAACTATGGCTACACCTTC.

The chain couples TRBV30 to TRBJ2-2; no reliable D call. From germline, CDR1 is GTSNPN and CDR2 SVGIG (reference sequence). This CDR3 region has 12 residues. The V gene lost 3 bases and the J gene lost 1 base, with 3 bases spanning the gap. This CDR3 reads CAWRRNTGELFF. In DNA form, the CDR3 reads TGTGCCTGGAGACGGAACACCGGGGAGCTGTTTTTT.

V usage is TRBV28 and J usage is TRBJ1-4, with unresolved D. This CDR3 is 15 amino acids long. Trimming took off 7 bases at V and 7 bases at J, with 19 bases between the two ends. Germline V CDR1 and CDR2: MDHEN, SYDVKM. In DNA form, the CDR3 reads TGTGCCAGCACGATCGGACTCCGGTTGGGTGAAAAACTGTTTTTT. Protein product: CASTIGLRLGEKLFF.

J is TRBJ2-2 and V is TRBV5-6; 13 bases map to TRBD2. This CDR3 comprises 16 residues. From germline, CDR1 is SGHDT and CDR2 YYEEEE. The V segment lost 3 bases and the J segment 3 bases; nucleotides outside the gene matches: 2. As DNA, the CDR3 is TGTGCCAGCAGCTGGACTAGCGGGAGTGACACCGGGGAGCTGTTTTTT. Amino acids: CASSWTSGSDTGELFF.

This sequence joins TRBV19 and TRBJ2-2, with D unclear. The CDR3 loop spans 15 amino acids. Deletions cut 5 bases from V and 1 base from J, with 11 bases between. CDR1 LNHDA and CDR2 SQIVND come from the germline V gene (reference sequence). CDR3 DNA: TGTGCCAGTAGTTCCTTCGACGGGAACACCGGGGAGCTGTTTTTT. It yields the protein CASSSFDGNTGELFF.

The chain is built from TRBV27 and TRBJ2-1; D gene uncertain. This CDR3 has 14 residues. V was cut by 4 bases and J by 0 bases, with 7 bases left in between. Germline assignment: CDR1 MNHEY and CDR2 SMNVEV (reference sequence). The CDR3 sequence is CASSSSSSYNEQFF. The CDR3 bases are TGTGCCAGCAGTTCCTCGAGCTCCTACAATGAGCAGTTCTTC.

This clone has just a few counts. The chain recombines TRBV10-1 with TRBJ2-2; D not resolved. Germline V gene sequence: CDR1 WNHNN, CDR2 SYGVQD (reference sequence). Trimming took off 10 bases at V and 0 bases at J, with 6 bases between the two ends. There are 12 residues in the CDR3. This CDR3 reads CATRTNTGELFF. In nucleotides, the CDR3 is TGCGCCACCAGAACGAACACCGGGGAGCTGTTTTTT.

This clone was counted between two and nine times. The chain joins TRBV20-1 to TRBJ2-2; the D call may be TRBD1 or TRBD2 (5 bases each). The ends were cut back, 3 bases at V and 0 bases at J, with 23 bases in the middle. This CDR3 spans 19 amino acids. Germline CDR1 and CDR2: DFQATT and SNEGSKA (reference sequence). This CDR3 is CSASEGSGFLGPNTGELFF. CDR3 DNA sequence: TGCAGTGCTAGTGAGGGGTCGGGGTTTCTAGGCCCGAACACCGGGGAGCTGTTTTTT.

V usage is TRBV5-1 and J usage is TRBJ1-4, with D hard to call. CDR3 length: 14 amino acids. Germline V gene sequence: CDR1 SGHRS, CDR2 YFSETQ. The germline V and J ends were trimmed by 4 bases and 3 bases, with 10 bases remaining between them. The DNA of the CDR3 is TGCGCCAGCAGCGAACAACCGGCTAATGAAAAACTGTTTTTT. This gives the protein CASSEQPANEKLFF.

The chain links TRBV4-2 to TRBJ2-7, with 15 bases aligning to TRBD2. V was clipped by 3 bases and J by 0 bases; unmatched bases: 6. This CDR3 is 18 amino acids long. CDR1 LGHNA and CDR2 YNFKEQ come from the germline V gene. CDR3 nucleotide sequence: TGTGCCAGCAGCCATCGTGGACTAGCGGGAGGGAGCTCCTACGAGCAGTACTTC. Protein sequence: CASSHRGLAGGSSYEQYF.

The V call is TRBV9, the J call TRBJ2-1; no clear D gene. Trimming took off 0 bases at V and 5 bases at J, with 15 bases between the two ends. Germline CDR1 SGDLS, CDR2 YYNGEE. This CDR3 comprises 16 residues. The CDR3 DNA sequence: TGTGCCAGCAGCGTAGCGGGTCGAGCTACCCACAATGAGCAGTTCTTC. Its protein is CASSVAGRATHNEQFF.

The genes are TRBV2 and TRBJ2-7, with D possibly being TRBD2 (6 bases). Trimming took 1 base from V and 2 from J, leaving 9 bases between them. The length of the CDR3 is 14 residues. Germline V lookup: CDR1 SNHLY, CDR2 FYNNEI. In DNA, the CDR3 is TGTGCCAGCAGTGAAGGGCGGGGCCCCTACGAGCAGTACTTC. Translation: CASSEGRGPYEQYF.

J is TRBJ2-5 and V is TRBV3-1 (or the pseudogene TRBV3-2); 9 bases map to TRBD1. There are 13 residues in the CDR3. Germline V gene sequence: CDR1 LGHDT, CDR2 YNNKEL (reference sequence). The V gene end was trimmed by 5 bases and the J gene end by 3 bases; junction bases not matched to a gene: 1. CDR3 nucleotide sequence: TGTGCCAGCAGCAGGGACAGGGAAGAGACCCAGTACTTC. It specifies CASSRDREETQYF.

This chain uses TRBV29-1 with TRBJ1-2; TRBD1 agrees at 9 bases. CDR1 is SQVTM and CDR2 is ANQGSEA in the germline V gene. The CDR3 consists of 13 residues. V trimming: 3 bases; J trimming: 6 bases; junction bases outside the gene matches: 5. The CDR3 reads CSVEDRGYDGYTF. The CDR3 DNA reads TGCAGCGTTGAGGACAGGGGATACGATGGCTACACCTTC.

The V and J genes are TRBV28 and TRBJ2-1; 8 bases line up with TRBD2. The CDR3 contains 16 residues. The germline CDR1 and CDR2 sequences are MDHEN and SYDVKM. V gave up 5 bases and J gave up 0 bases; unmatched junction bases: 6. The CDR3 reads CASSTSGESSYNEQFF. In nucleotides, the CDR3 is TGTGCCAGCAGTACTAGCGGAGAGAGCTCCTACAATGAGCAGTTCTTC. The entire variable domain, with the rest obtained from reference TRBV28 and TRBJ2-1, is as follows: DVKVTQSSRYLVKRTGEKVFLECVQDMDHENMFWYRQDPGLGLRLIYFSYDVKMKEKGDIPEGYSVSREKKERFSLILESASTNQTSMYLCASSTSGESSYNEQFFGPGTRLTVL.

For the CDR3, the DNA is TGCGCCAGCAGCCCGGGACTAGTCGGGGAGCTGTTTTTT. Residues: CASSPGLVGELFF. J is TRBJ2-2 and V is TRBV5-1, with 8 bases that match TRBD2. The trim removed 4 bases at V and 7 bases at J, leaving 3 bases unmatched. CDR3 size: 13 residues. The germline gives CDR1 SGHRS, CDR2 YFSETQ.

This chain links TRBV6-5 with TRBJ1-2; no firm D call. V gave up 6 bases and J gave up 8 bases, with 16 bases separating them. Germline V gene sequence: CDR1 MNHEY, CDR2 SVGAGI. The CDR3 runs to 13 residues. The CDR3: CASRNRQTGGYTF. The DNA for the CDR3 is TGTGCCAGCAGGAACCGGCAGACTGGAGGCTACACCTTC.

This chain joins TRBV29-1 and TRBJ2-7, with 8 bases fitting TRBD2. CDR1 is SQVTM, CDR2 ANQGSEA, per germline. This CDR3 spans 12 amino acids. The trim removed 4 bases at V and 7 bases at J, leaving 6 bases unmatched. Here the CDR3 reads CSVAFGGGEQYF. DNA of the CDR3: TGCAGCGTTGCCTTCGGGGGGGGAGAGCAGTACTTC.

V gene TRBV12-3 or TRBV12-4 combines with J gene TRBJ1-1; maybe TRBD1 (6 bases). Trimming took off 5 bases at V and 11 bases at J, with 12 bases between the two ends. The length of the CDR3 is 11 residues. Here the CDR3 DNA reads TGTGCCAGCAGTCTGTCAGGGGCCGCTTTCTTT. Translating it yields CASSLSGAAFF.

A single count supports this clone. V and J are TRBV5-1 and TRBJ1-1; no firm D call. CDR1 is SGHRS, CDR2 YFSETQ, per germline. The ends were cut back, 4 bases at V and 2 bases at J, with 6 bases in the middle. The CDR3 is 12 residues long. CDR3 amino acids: CASSQRNTEAFF. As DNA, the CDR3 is TGCGCCAGCAGCCAAAGAAACACTGAAGCTTTCTTT.

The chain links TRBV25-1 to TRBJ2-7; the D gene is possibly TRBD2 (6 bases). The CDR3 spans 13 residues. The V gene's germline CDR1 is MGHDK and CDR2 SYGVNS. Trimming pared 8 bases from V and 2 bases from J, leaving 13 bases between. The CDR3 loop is CASVAPGAYEQYF. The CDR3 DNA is TGTGCCAGCGTCGCCCCGGGGGCCTACGAGCAGTACTTC.

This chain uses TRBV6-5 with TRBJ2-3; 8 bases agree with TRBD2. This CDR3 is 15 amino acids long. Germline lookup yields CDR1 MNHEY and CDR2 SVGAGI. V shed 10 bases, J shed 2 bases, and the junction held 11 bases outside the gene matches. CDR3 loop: CATTLAGRATDTQYF. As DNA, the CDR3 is TGTGCCACCACTCTAGCCGGGAGGGCCACAGATACGCAGTATTTT.